The 3 T cell receptor beta chains reported below all come from one sample, sequenced in a study of T-cell memory formation after mild COVID-19. MiXCR, applied by TCRdb to the 5' RACE reads, yields one record per CDR3 protein. The sample has approximately 290,000 distinct CDR3 sequences, roughly a fifth seen once. The sample comprised PBMCs or a T cell subset sorted from them (not recorded which). The receptor source for this set is a man younger than 30 who had mild COVID-19 (a few samples of this study predate the infection). Cell type and time point are not known.

This clonotype occurred once. J is TRBJ1-5 and V is TRBV29-1; no definite D call. The CDR3 has 13 amino acids. V was shortened by 1 base and J by 7 bases, with 11 bases between the two germline ends. CDR1 and CDR2 (germline): SQVTM, ANQGSEA. The CDR3 protein is CSVEVAEDQPQHF. CDR3 bases: TGCAGCGTTGAAGTGGCCGAGGACCAGCCCCAGCATTTT.

About this clonotype: This may come from a read error, since a much larger clone is one base off. The rearrangement joins TRBV7-6 to TRBJ1-2, with 7 bases fitting TRBD1. The CDR3 runs to 13 residues. The V and J ends lost 5 bases and 4 bases, in that order; junction bases with no gene match: 4. In germline, CDR1 is SGHVS, CDR2 FNYEAQ. The CDR3 here is CASSPGGIYGYTF. The CDR3 region has the DNA TGTGCCAGCAGCCCAGGGGGGATCTATGGCTACACCTTC. The whole variable domain, remainder taken from reference TRBV7-6 and TRBJ1-2, is GAGVSQSPRYKVTKRGQDVALRCDPISGHVSLYWYRQALGQGPEFLTYFNYEAQQDKSGLPNDRFSAERPEGSISTLTIQRTEQRDSAMYRCASSPGGIYGYTFGSGTRLTVV.

This clonotype was seen a handful of times. V gene TRBV7-9 combines with J gene TRBJ1-4; 10 nucleotides match TRBD1. The trim removed 5 bases at V and 7 bases at J, leaving 10 bases unmatched. The CDR3 totals 16 residues. Germline loops: CDR1 SEHNR, CDR2 FQNEAQ (reference sequence). DNA of the CDR3: TGTGCCAGCAGCCGTCGGGCGGGACAGGGGAGTGAAAAACTGTTTTTT. This sequence encodes CASSRRAGQGSEKLFF.